This entry is about one TCR beta chain. Its antigen is unidentified. Libraries were prepared by immunoSEQ multiplex PCR; TCRdb keeps only in-frame clonotypes and omits some of them. The sample holds approximately 50,000 clones, 88% seen once. The study sampled blood at baseline, cycle 4 day 1, and cycle 7 day 1. CDR3 length equals 14 residues. Unmatched junction bases numbered 5, after V lost 8 bases and J lost 1 base. Germline V gene data show CDR1 as MNHEY and CDR2 as SVGAGI. This entry comes from a study of OX40 agonist ivuxolimab in advanced cancers. For the study at large: Two patients with cutaneous melanoma and one with hepatocellular carcinoma, three in total, showed partial responses.

The study, taken as a whole, reports: Averaging showed that CD8+ T cells had more expanded clones than CD4+ did.

The sequences come from CD4+ or CD8+ T cells sorted from blood, collected in a trial of the OX40 agonist ivuxolimab. The chain carries TRBV6-5 and TRBJ2-7; 10 nucleotides match TRBD1. The sequence was collected from an adult with an advanced solid tumor such as melanoma, head and neck, liver or kidney cancer. The CDR3, as DNA: TGTGCCAGCCAGGACAGGGGGATTTCCTACGAGCAGTACTTC. Translated: CASQDRGISYEQYF.